One sample yielded the 25 T cell receptor beta chains listed below, sequenced in a study of blood T cell repertoires in COVID-19 (dated by TCRdb to about 2020). Library prep was done by the immunoSEQ multiplex PCR assay. TCRdb carries this immuneACCESS record with in-frame sequences only. Its versions omit some clonotypes, under half of them owing to an unresolved V gene in the studies checked, with the rest unexplained. The sample yields some 350,000 clones; over 75% were counted once. More than 5% of the sample is in the top ten clones. Sequencing was performed on PBMCs or T cells enriched from blood (not recorded which). The receptors were gathered from a man aged 30 to 39 who had recovered from COVID-19.

The genes are TRBV11-2 and TRBJ1-1; 9 bases align to TRBD1. The CDR3 is 14 residues long. CDR1 is SGHAT and CDR2 is FQNNGV in the germline V gene. V trimming: 1 base; J trimming: 5 bases; junction bases outside the gene matches: 2. For the CDR3, the DNA is TGTGCCAGCAGCTTAGCTGGGACAGGGACTGAAGCTTTCTTT. Amino acids: CASSLAGTGTEAFF.

The V gene is TRBV5-1, the J gene TRBJ1-4; 7 positions agree with TRBD1. Germline V gene sequence: CDR1 SGHRS, CDR2 YFSETQ. The J segment lost 4 bases and the V segment lost 4 bases, leaving 4 bases of the junction unmatched. This CDR3 contains 14 residues. CDR3 loop: CASSPGQLNEKLFF. CDR3 in DNA: TGCGCCAGCAGCCCGGGACAGCTTAATGAAAAACTGTTTTTT.

This clone was detected only once. The chain employs TRBV5-6 and TRBJ2-1; 8 bases are shared with TRBD1. The CDR3 spans 16 residues. J gave up 7 bases and V 3 bases, and 12 bases lay outside the gene matches. Germline CDR1 reads SGHDT; CDR2 reads YYEEEE. CDR3 in DNA: TGTGCCAGCAGCTCGCGACAGGGGACGCATTTTAATGAGCAGTTCTTC. Its protein is CASSSRQGTHFNEQFF.

V usage is TRBV3-1 (or the pseudogene TRBV3-2) and J usage is TRBJ2-1, with D possibly matching TRBD2 (6 bases). Per the germline V gene, CDR1 is LGHDT and CDR2 is YNNKEL (reference sequence). The CDR3 is made up of 14 amino acids. V dropped 8 bases and J dropped 5 bases, with 16 bases sitting between them. The chain's CDR3 is CASQGLRTHNEQFF. In DNA, the CDR3 is TGTGCCAGCCAGGGACTCCGAACCCACAATGAGCAGTTCTTC.

This chain connects TRBV5-1 to TRBJ1-3; D is possibly TRBD1 (6 bases). Trimming pared 4 bases from V and 2 bases from J, leaving 13 bases between. Germline loops: CDR1 SGHRS, CDR2 YFSETQ. The CDR3 consists of 15 residues. CDR3 protein: CASSRDRLTGNTIYF. The CDR3 nucleotides are TGCGCCAGCAGCCGCGACAGGCTGACTGGAAACACCATATATTTT.

To note about this clone: The same CDR3 is also encoded by other DNA sequences in this sample. The chain has TRBV5-4 and TRBJ2-3; 10 positions match TRBD2. V dropped 0 bases and J dropped 3; count of bases not matched to a gene: 7. The germline CDR1 and CDR2 sequences are SGHNT and YYREEE (reference sequence). The CDR3 has 17 residues. CDR3 nucleotides: TGTGCCAGCAGCTTGGGATTAGCGGGGGGTAGTACAGATACGCAGTATTTT. It yields the protein CASSLGLAGGSTDTQYF.

V and J are TRBV7-5 and TRBJ1-1; the table's D call, TRBD1, was not checked against the DNA. TRBV7-5 is assigned pseudogene status. This CDR3 is 13 amino acids long. CDR3 nucleotide sequence: TGTGTCAGAAGCTTAAACAGGTACACTGAAGCTTTCTTT. Amino acid sequence: CVRSLNRYTEAFF.

This chain links TRBV6-5 with TRBJ1-2; D is possibly TRBD1 (6 bases). Germline values: CDR1 MNHEY, CDR2 SVGAGI. The CDR3 sequence is 15 residues long. Trimming pared 4 bases from V and 0 bases from J, leaving 12 bases between. The CDR3, as DNA: TGTGCCAGCAGTTTCCAGACAGGTTCTAACTATGGCTACACCTTC. Encoded protein: CASSFQTGSNYGYTF.

The V gene is TRBV13, the J gene TRBJ2-1, with 11 bases matching TRBD2. V dropped 0 bases and J dropped 5; count of bases not matched to a gene: 0. The CDR3 is made up of 15 amino acids. Germline values: CDR1 PRHDT, CDR2 FYEKMQ (reference sequence). CDR3 bases: TGTGCCAGCAGCTTAGGACTAGCGGGGGACAATGAGCAGTTCTTC. Translation gives CASSLGLAGDNEQFF.

This clone was seen just once. The chain combines TRBV7-9 with TRBJ2-2; D is possibly TRBD2 (5 bases). V lost 1 base to trimming and J lost 1 base, with 16 bases between them. The CDR3 runs to 18 residues. Germline CDR1 SEHNR, CDR2 FQNEAQ (reference sequence). The CDR3: CASSLVSFGKRNTGELFF. The CDR3 nucleotides read TGTGCCAGCAGCTTAGTCAGTTTCGGGAAAAGGAACACCGGGGAGCTGTTTTTT. The whole variable domain, filled in from reference TRBV7-9 and TRBJ2-2, reads DTGVSQNPRHKITKRGQNVTFRCDPISEHNRLYWYRQTLGQGPEFLTYFQNEAQLEKSRLLSDRFSAERPKGSFSTLEIQRTEQGDSAMYLCASSLVSFGKRNTGELFFGEGSRLTVL.

The V call is TRBV28, the J call TRBJ1-5, with 8 bases aligning to TRBD1. The CDR3 consists of 15 residues. In germline, CDR1 is MDHEN, CDR2 SYDVKM. J gave up 3 bases and V 3 bases, and 4 bases lay outside the gene matches. In DNA form, the CDR3 reads TGTGCCAGCAGTTTGCGACAGGGGTACAATCAGCCCCAGCATTTT. Translated: CASSLRQGYNQPQHF.

The V and J genes are TRBV7-6 and TRBJ1-6; TRBD1 agrees at 7 bases. CDR3 length: 14 residues. The V segment lost 2 bases and the J segment 6 bases; nucleotides outside the gene matches: 1. Germline CDR1 reads SGHVS; CDR2 reads FNYEAQ. The CDR3 nucleotides are TGTGCCAGCAGCTTAAACAGGGGTAATTCACCCCTCCACTTT. This encodes CASSLNRGNSPLHF.

This clone was seen a single time. The chain is built from TRBV5-8 and TRBJ1-5; TRBD1 matches at 9 bases. V shed 0 bases and J 6 bases; nucleotides not matched to a gene: 10. CDR1 is SGHTS, CDR2 YDEGEE, per germline. The CDR3 is 17 amino acids. CDR3 sequence: CASSLAGGQGRFQPQHF. CDR3 DNA sequence: TGTGCCAGCAGCTTGGCGGGGGGACAGGGCCGTTTTCAGCCCCAGCATTTT.

DNA of the CDR3: TGTGCCAGCAGCCCCAACATGAACACTGAAGCTTTCTTT. The encoded protein is CASSPNMNTEAFF. The chain joins TRBV9 to TRBJ1-1; D remains unclear. The germline V gene has CDR1 SGDLS and CDR2 YYNGEE. The CDR3 length is 13 residues. V lost 4 bases and J lost 0, with 7 bases in between.

The chain uses TRBV11-2 and TRBJ1-5; D is undetermined. V lost 1 base and J 4 bases, leaving 5 bases between the germline ends. Germline V lookup: CDR1 SGHAT, CDR2 FQNNGV. The CDR3 has 13 amino acids. The CDR3 spells CASSLGDNQPQHF. For the CDR3, the DNA is TGTGCCAGCAGCTTAGGCGATAATCAGCCCCAGCATTTT.

The chain carries TRBV6-5 and TRBJ2-1, with TRBD2 matching over 10 bases. This CDR3 spans 13 amino acids. Germline CDR1 and CDR2: MNHEY and SVGAGI. V was clipped by 6 bases and J by 8 bases; unmatched bases: 4. CDR3 protein: CASRLAGGDEQFF. The CDR3 DNA follows: TGTGCCAGCAGGTTAGCGGGGGGAGATGAGCAGTTCTTC.

This chain uses TRBV11-3 with TRBJ2-7; D not certain. Germline lookup yields CDR1 SGHNT and CDR2 YENEEA. CDR3 length: 16 amino acids. The V end was cut by 1 base, the J end by 0 bases, with 13 bases between. CDR3 residues: CASSLGGSDNSYEQYF. CDR3 sequence (DNA): TGTGCCAGCAGCTTAGGTGGCTCCGACAACTCCTACGAGCAGTACTTC.

V and J are TRBV7-9 and TRBJ1-2, with D possibly being TRBD1 (5 bases). Germline V gives CDR1 SEHNR, CDR2 FQNEAQ (reference sequence). V lost 1 base and J 7 bases, leaving 16 bases between the germline ends. The CDR3 spans 15 residues. In nucleotides, the CDR3 is TGTGCCAGCAGCTTAGGGGGGGGAGGGTCCAGTGGCTACACCTTC. This sequence encodes CASSLGGGGSSGYTF.

This clone appeared a few times. The chain combines TRBV6-5 with TRBJ2-7; 11 bases are shared with TRBD1. Trimming took 10 bases from V and 2 from J; bases not matched to a gene: 10. Germline assignment: CDR1 MNHEY and CDR2 SVGAGI. The CDR3 runs 15 residues. CDR3 in amino acids: CATLRGDRGAYEQYF. CDR3 nucleotides: TGTGCCACCCTTAGGGGGGACAGGGGGGCCTACGAGCAGTACTTC.

The chain joins TRBV6-5 to TRBJ1-1; tentative D call: TRBD1 (5 bases). The CDR3 contains 15 residues. Looked up from germline, CDR1 is MNHEY and CDR2 is SVGAGI. Trimming left V 6 bases short and J 4 bases short, with 18 bases between. The CDR3 DNA sequence: TGTGCCAGCAGGCCTACAAGGGGCGTAATCACTGAAGCTTTCTTT. Protein: CASRPTRGVITEAFF.

V is TRBV7-9 and J is TRBJ1-6, with D possibly being TRBD1 (6 bases). From germline, CDR1 is SEHNR and CDR2 FQNEAQ (reference sequence). The V end lost 3 bases, the J end lost 6 bases, and 12 bases lay between the germline ends. CDR3 length: 15 amino acids. The chain's CDR3 is CASSFGTLVNSPLHF. The DNA for the CDR3 is TGTGCCAGCAGCTTTGGGACATTAGTTAATTCACCCCTCCACTTT. The full variable domain, its missing parts supplied by reference TRBV7-9 and TRBJ1-6, is DTGVSQNPRHKITKRGQNVTFRCDPISEHNRLYWYRQTLGQGPEFLTYFQNEAQLEKSRLLSDRFSAERPKGSFSTLEIQRTEQGDSAMYLCASSFGTLVNSPLHFGNGTRLTVT.

This clone was counted a few times. The V and J genes are TRBV6-4 and TRBJ2-7; 10 positions match TRBD2. The V and J ends lost 8 bases and 4 bases, in that order; junction bases with no gene match: 5. Germline assignment: CDR1 MRHNA and CDR2 SNTAGT. The CDR3 extends over 13 amino acids. The CDR3 loop reads CASWVSGGYEQYF. Written as DNA, the CDR3 is TGTGCCAGCTGGGTTAGCGGGGGGTACGAGCAGTACTTC.

This chain uses TRBV12-5 with TRBJ2-2; tentative D call: TRBD2 (5 bases). Germline values: CDR1 LGHNT, CDR2 FRNRAP. The V gene lost 1 base and the J gene lost 12 bases, with 9 bases spanning the gap. This CDR3 comprises 12 residues. The CDR3: CASGLAGEKLFF. CDR3 nucleotides: TGTGCTAGTGGTTTGGCTGGGGAGAAGCTGTTTTTT.

V and J are TRBV11-2 and TRBJ2-2, with D perhaps TRBD1 (6 bases). The CDR3 totals 16 residues. The V gene's germline CDR1 is SGHAT and CDR2 FQNNGV. Trimming left V 5 bases short and J 0 bases short, with 13 bases between. CDR3 loop: CASSPPGTTNTGELFF. CDR3 coding DNA: TGTGCCAGCAGCCCGCCCGGGACAACGAACACCGGGGAGCTGTTTTTT.

The rearrangement joins TRBV2 to TRBJ1-2; 7 bases match TRBD1. The length of the CDR3 is 18 residues. CDR1 and CDR2 from the germline V gene are SNHLY and FYNNEI. V shed 5 bases, J shed 4 bases, and the junction held 19 bases outside the gene matches. CDR3 nucleotide sequence: TGTGCCAGCAGTATCGCGAAGGGCAGGGGGGAGTTGAGCTATGGCTACACCTTC. It specifies CASSIAKGRGELSYGYTF.